Below, 30 T cell receptor beta chains from the same sample are listed, as sequenced in a study of cytomegalovirus exposure and HLA in healthy donors. Researchers ran the PCR with 60 Vbeta and 13 Jbeta primers. The protocol was immunoSEQ multiplex PCR, while the TCRdb copy is restricted to in-frame clones and leaves out a portion. The sample holds more than 150,000 clones, roughly 78% seen once. Material for sequencing was PBMCs. The receptors stem from a woman in her 30s in good health and CMV-seronegative.

V gene TRBV6-1 combines with J gene TRBJ2-7; D remains ambiguous. V was clipped by 1 base and J by 4 bases, with 11 bases between them. Germline V gives CDR1 MNHNS, CDR2 SASEGT. This CDR3 spans 14 amino acids. The DNA for the CDR3 is TGTGCCAGCAGTGAAGTTCCAGCGCCGTACGAGCAGTACTTC. It is translated as CASSEVPAPYEQYF.

The chain recombines TRBV25-1 with TRBJ2-1, with a weak D call TRBD2 (5 bases). This CDR3 spans 15 amino acids. The V and J ends lost 4 bases and 9 bases respectively, with 19 bases between them. From germline, CDR1 is MGHDK and CDR2 SYGVNS. The CDR3 DNA is TGTGCCAGCAGTGGAGGCGGCAACCGGGGTAGTGAGCAGTTCTTC. It encodes CASSGGGNRGSEQFF.

The rearrangement links TRBV14 to TRBJ1-1, with unresolved D. The CDR3 has 13 residues. Germline loops: CDR1 SGHDN, CDR2 FVKESK. V lost 0 bases and J 4 bases, leaving 6 bases between the germline ends. Here the CDR3 reads CASSQEASTEAFF. CDR3 in DNA: TGTGCCAGCAGCCAAGAGGCAAGCACTGAAGCTTTCTTT.

V and J are TRBV5-1 and TRBJ2-5; 9 bases agree with TRBD2. CDR3 length equals 15 residues. From germline, CDR1 is SGHRS and CDR2 YFSETQ. The V gene end was trimmed by 6 bases and the J gene end by 3 bases; junction bases not matched to a gene: 9. The DNA of the CDR3 is TGCGCCAGCAAACGGATGGCTAGCGGGGAAGAGACCCAGTACTTC. Protein product: CASKRMASGEETQYF.

In DNA form, the CDR3 reads TGTGCCAGCAGCCAAGAACGGGGGGCAATCAATCAGCCCCAGCATTTT. Translating gives CASSQERGAINQPQHF. J is TRBJ1-5 and V is TRBV4-2, with a tentative D call TRBD1 (6 bases). CDR1 is LGHNA, CDR2 YNFKEQ, per germline. There are 16 residues in the CDR3. The ends were cut back, 0 bases at V and 3 bases at J, with 12 bases in the middle.

V is TRBV7-9 and J is TRBJ2-3; the match to TRBD2 covers 10 bases. This CDR3 spans 16 amino acids. Germline CDR1 and CDR2: SEHNR and FQNEAQ (reference sequence). The V and J ends lost 2 bases and 6 bases, in that order; junction bases with no gene match: 8. The CDR3 bases are TGTGCCAGCAGCTTAAGCAGCGGGGGGGCATCTGATACGCAGTATTTT. This gives the protein CASSLSSGGASDTQYF.

This chain connects TRBV11-3 to TRBJ2-3, with D possibly being TRBD1 (6 bases). This CDR3 has 14 residues. Trimming pared 4 bases from V and 2 bases from J, leaving 10 bases between. The germline CDR1 and CDR2 sequences are SGHNT and YENEEA. CDR3 sequence reads: CASSSGAITDTQYF. CDR3 bases: TGTGCCAGCAGCTCAGGGGCTATCACAGATACGCAGTATTTT. The whole variable domain, remainder taken from reference TRBV11-3 and TRBJ2-3, is EAGVVQSPRYKIIEKKQPVAFWCNPISGHNTLYWYLQNLGQGPELLIRYENEEAVDDSQLPKDRFSAERLKGVDSTLKIQPAELGDSAVYLCASSSGAITDTQYFGPGTRLTVL.

This rearrangement joins TRBV10-2 to TRBJ1-6, with TRBD1 identical over 7 bases. There are 18 residues in the CDR3. Germline values: CDR1 WSHSY, CDR2 SAAADI. V dropped 3 bases and J dropped 0; count of bases not matched to a gene: 8. The CDR3 loop is CASSDHAGGVSYNSPLHF. CDR3 DNA: TGCGCCAGCAGTGACCACGCAGGGGGAGTCTCCTATAATTCACCCCTCCACTTT.

V gene TRBV19 combines with J gene TRBJ1-4; D is perhaps TRBD1 (6 bases). The V gene lost 9 bases and the J gene lost 4 bases, with 21 bases spanning the gap. This CDR3 contains 16 residues. Germline-derived CDR1 and CDR2 are LNHDA and SQIVND (reference sequence). CDR3 sequence reads: CASSQLGQGNNEKLFF. In DNA form, the CDR3 reads TGTGCCAGCTCTCAGTTGGGGCAGGGGAATAATGAAAAACTGTTTTTT.

The V call is TRBV5-6, the J call TRBJ2-3, with 11 bases identical to TRBD1. In germline, CDR1 is SGHDT, CDR2 YYEEEE. J gave up 7 bases and V 2 bases, and 3 bases lay outside the gene matches. CDR3 length equals 14 residues. The CDR3 region is CASSFGTGGNTQYF. The CDR3 region has the DNA TGTGCCAGCAGCTTCGGGACAGGGGGAAATACGCAGTATTTT.

The CDR3 DNA reads TGTGCCAGCAGTCCCCCGGAACAGCTTTCACCCCTCCACTTT. It yields the protein CASSPPEQLSPLHF. The J gene is TRBJ1-6, the V gene TRBV28, with D hard to call. The CDR3 is made up of 14 amino acids. Per the germline V gene, CDR1 is MDHEN and CDR2 is SYDVKM. The V and J ends lost 5 bases and 9 bases respectively, with 14 bases between them.

The rearrangement uses TRBV6-5 and TRBJ2-7; possibly TRBD2 for D (5 bases). V was cut by 4 bases and J by 5 bases, with 9 bases left in between. Germline CDR1 reads MNHEY; CDR2 reads SVGAGI. CDR3 length equals 12 residues. In DNA, the CDR3 is TGTGCCAGCAGTTCATGGGGAGACGAGCAGTACTTC. This gives the protein CASSSWGDEQYF.

Only one count was recorded for this clone. This sequence joins TRBV27 and TRBJ1-2, with 8 bases identical to TRBD1. The CDR3 loop spans 13 amino acids. Unmatched junction bases numbered 4, after V lost 4 bases and J lost 6 bases. Germline CDR1 is MNHEY and CDR2 is SMNVEV (reference sequence). CDR3 in DNA: TGTGCCAGCAGTTCCGGACAGGGAGATGGCTACACCTTC. Its protein is CASSSGQGDGYTF.

This clone turned up a few times. This chain joins TRBV14 and TRBJ2-7; perhaps TRBD2 as D (5 bases). This CDR3 contains 15 residues. CDR1 and CDR2 (germline): SGHDN, FVKESK. Deletions cut 4 bases from V and 2 bases from J, with 15 bases between. CDR3 DNA: TGTGCCAGCAGCCGCGGCGGCGGAGGAGCCTACGAGCAGTACTTC. Protein sequence: CASSRGGGGAYEQYF. Combining the CDR3 with reference TRBV14 and TRBJ2-7 gives the whole variable domain EAGVTQFPSHSVIEKGQTVTLRCDPISGHDNLYWYRRVMGKEIKFLLHFVKESKQDESGMPNNRFLAERTGGTYSTLKVQPAELEDSGVYFCASSRGGGGAYEQYFGPGTRLTVT.

The chain uses TRBV9 and TRBJ2-7; D not resolved. Deletions cut 0 bases from V and 3 bases from J, with 7 bases between. This CDR3 has 13 residues. Germline CDR1 reads SGDLS; CDR2 reads YYNGEE. Here the CDR3 DNA reads TGTGCCAGCAGCGTAGGAGGAAACTACGAGCAGTACTTC. This translates into CASSVGGNYEQYF.

This rearrangement joins TRBV7-9 to TRBJ1-2; D remains ambiguous. Germline CDR1 reads SEHNR; CDR2 reads FQNEAQ (reference sequence). CDR3 size: 13 residues. Trimming took 0 bases from V and 8 from J, leaving 10 bases between them. The CDR3 bases are TGTGCCAGCAGCTTAGCCCTGGCGGAGGGCTACACCTTC. This codes for CASSLALAEGYTF.

A few counts support this clone. V usage is TRBV9 and J usage is TRBJ2-3, with no clear D. With 0 bases removed from V and 1 base from J, the gap between germline ends came to 9 bases. CDR3 length: 15 amino acids. Germline CDR1 and CDR2: SGDLS and YYNGEE. CDR3 sequence reads: CASSVGALGTDTQYF. Here the CDR3 DNA reads TGTGCCAGCAGCGTAGGTGCCTTAGGCACAGATACGCAGTATTTT.

The chain carries TRBV7-2 and TRBJ2-3; TRBD1 matches at 7 bases. Germline CDR1 is SGHTA and CDR2 is FQGNSA. This CDR3 is built from 13 residues. V dropped 8 bases and J dropped 1; count of bases not matched to a gene: 3. This chain's CDR3 is CASRGQGTDTQYF. The CDR3 DNA sequence: TGTGCCAGCCGTGGACAGGGCACAGATACGCAGTATTTT. Together with reference TRBV7-2 and TRBJ2-3, the CDR3 gives the full variable domain: GAGVSQSPSNKVTEKGKDVELRCDPISGHTALYWYRQSLGQGLEFLIYFQGNSAPDKSGLPSDRFSAERTGGSVSTLTIQRTQQEDSAVYLCASRGQGTDTQYFGPGTRLTVL.

DNA of the CDR3: TGTGCCAGCAGTTACTCACCCGGGGTGGATTCACCCCTCCACTTT. Its protein is CASSYSPGVDSPLHF. The chain employs TRBV6-5 and TRBJ1-6; no definite D call. V gave up 0 bases and J gave up 8 bases, with 11 bases separating them. Germline V CDR1 and CDR2: MNHEY, SVGAGI. The CDR3 runs 15 residues.

The chain combines TRBV5-1 with TRBJ2-7; unclear D gene. Germline assignment: CDR1 SGHRS and CDR2 YFSETQ. The CDR3 has 11 amino acids. Deletions cut 3 bases from V and 2 bases from J, with 3 bases between. The chain's CDR3 is CASSSAYEQYF. The CDR3 bases are TGCGCCAGCAGCTCCGCCTACGAGCAGTACTTC.

This sequence joins TRBV4-2 and TRBJ2-5, with 11 bases identical to TRBD2. CDR3 length: 16 amino acids. V was pared by 1 base and J by 4 bases, with 5 bases of the junction left unmatched. Germline V gives CDR1 LGHNA, CDR2 YNFKEQ. This CDR3 is CASSQGSGGAVETQYF. For the CDR3, the DNA is TGTGCCAGCAGCCAAGGTAGCGGGGGGGCTGTAGAGACCCAGTACTTC.

This chain links TRBV7-3 with TRBJ2-5; 11 bases line up with TRBD1. CDR1 SGHTA and CDR2 FQGTGA come from the germline V gene. The CDR3 has 15 residues. Trimming cost V 5 bases and J 3 bases; bases outside gene matches: 5. The chain's CDR3 is CASSTGTGGKETQYF. The DNA of the CDR3 is TGTGCCAGCAGCACCGGGACAGGGGGAAAAGAGACCCAGTACTTC.

This chain links TRBV10-2 with TRBJ2-7, with 8 bases that match TRBD1. The CDR3 has 15 amino acids. V lost 6 bases to trimming and J lost 2 bases; unmatched junction nucleotides: 9. The germline CDR1 and CDR2 sequences are WSHSY and SAAADI. The CDR3 DNA reads as TGCGCCAGCAGCTCCGACAGGGGCCAACCCTACGAGCAGTACTTC. It specifies CASSSDRGQPYEQYF.

V usage is TRBV11-2 and J usage is TRBJ1-1; D is ambiguous. This CDR3 has 14 amino acids. Per germline, CDR1 SGHAT and CDR2 FQNNGV. V gave up 2 bases and J gave up 0 bases, with 7 bases separating them. The CDR3 here is CASSLPNMNTEAFF. DNA for the CDR3: TGTGCCAGCAGCTTACCAAACATGAACACTGAAGCTTTCTTT.

The CDR3 DNA reads as TGCGCCAGCAGACCCCAGCGGGGGGGCACAGATACGCAGTATTTT. Translating it yields CASRPQRGGTDTQYF. The V and J genes are TRBV5-1 and TRBJ2-3; 9 nucleotides line up with TRBD2. The length of the CDR3 is 15 residues. Germline V gene sequence: CDR1 SGHRS, CDR2 YFSETQ. J was trimmed by 1 base and V by 5 bases; bases with no gene match: 5.

This clone was found a few times. V is TRBV10-2 and J is TRBJ1-5; D is ambiguous. V lost 2 bases and J 1 base, leaving 3 bases between the germline ends. Germline V gene data show CDR1 as WSHSY and CDR2 as SAAADI. The CDR3 length is 13 residues. The CDR3 DNA sequence: TGCGCCAGCAGTGAGGGCAGCAATCAGCCCCAGCATTTT. It codes for CASSEGSNQPQHF.

The chain carries TRBV6-1 and TRBJ2-2, with 11 bases that match TRBD2. Germline V gene lookup returns CDR1 MNHNS and CDR2 SASEGT. With V trimmed by 9 bases and J by 1 base, 1 base remained unmatched. This CDR3 has 14 residues. The CDR3 region has the DNA TGTGCCAGTAGCGGGGGGGTGAACACCGGGGAGCTGTTTTTT. Residues: CASSGGVNTGELFF.

The chain joins TRBV12-5 to TRBJ2-7, with no clear D. V was cut by 0 bases and J by 2 bases, with 5 bases left in between. The CDR3 consists of 13 residues. Germline V gene data show CDR1 as LGHNT and CDR2 as FRNRAP. The CDR3 sequence: CASGLVGTYEQYF. As DNA, the CDR3 is TGTGCTAGTGGTTTGGTCGGTACCTACGAGCAGTACTTC.

The chain recombines TRBV30 with TRBJ2-2; 7 bases agree with TRBD2. V was pared by 2 bases and J by 8 bases, with 8 bases of the junction left unmatched. The germline V gene has CDR1 GTSNPN and CDR2 SVGIG (reference sequence). The CDR3 covers 14 residues. CDR3 sequence (DNA): TGTGCCTGGAGTCCCGGACTAGTGTCGGGGGAGCTGTTTTTT. Translating gives CAWSPGLVSGELFF.

The rearrangement joins TRBV14 to TRBJ1-6; D gene unclear. The CDR3 runs 14 residues. The V end was cut by 0 bases, the J end by 5 bases, with 5 bases between. Germline lookup yields CDR1 SGHDN and CDR2 FVKESK. The CDR3 nucleotides are TGTGCCAGCAGCCAAGAACTAGATAATTCACCCCTCCACTTT. Its translation: CASSQELDNSPLHF.